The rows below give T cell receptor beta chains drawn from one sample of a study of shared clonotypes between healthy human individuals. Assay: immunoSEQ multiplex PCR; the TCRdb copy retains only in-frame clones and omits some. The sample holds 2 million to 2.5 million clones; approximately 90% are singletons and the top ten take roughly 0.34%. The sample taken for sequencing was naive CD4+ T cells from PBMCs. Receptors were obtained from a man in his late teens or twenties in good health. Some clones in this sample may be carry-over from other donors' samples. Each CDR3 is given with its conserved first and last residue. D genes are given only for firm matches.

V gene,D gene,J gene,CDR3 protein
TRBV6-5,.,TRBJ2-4,CASSAGKNIQYF
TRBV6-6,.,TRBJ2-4,CASRGSGRLAKNIQYF
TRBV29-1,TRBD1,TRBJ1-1,CSAIRDRGTEAFF
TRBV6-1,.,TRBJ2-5,CASSEVAQETQYF
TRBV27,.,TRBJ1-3,CASSLFGGTAGNTIYF
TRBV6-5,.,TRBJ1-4,CASSDGRLKKLFF
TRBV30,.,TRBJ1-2,CAWVDVPYGYTF
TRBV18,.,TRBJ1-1,CASSLGGAMNTEAFF
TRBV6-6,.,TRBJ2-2,CASTSTTEGGELFF
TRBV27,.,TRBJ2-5,CASSGSREQYF
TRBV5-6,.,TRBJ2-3,CASSLSASPMTQYF
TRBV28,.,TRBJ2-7,CASSFPNSYEQYF
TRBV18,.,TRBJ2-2,CASSPPGGSPNTGELFF
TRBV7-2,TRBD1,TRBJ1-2,CASSAGQNYGYTF
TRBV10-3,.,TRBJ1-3,CAIRELGSSSGNTIYF
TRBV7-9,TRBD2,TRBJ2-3,CASSLGWLAGGTDTQYF